These 14 T cell receptor beta chains were all obtained from the same sample, sequenced in a study of CD8+ T cells in alopecia areata. Documented treatment: oral pan-JAK inhibitor, 5-10 mg twice daily. Isolated RNA was reverse transcribed into cDNA used as the sequencing template. Only in-frame clones appear in the TCRdb table, and some are missing; sequencing was by immunoSEQ multiplex PCR. The profile covers around 100,000 clones, with about three fifths appearing a single time and 9% to 15% taken by the ten largest. The starting material was CD8+ T cells sorted from blood, obtained at week 24, from a patient treated with tofacitinib. These receptors came from a human donor with alopecia areata.

Only a few counts were recorded for this clone. The gene calls are TRBV27 and TRBJ2-3; D gene unclear. Germline V gene data show CDR1 as MNHEY and CDR2 as SMNVEV (reference sequence). The CDR3 loop spans 14 amino acids. V was shortened by 2 bases and J by 4 bases, with 10 bases between the two germline ends. CDR3 loop: CASSLLVASDTQYF. Written as DNA, the CDR3 is TGTGCCAGCAGTTTACTTGTGGCGTCAGATACGCAGTATTTT.

The table lists this clone with a few counts. This chain uses TRBV19 with TRBJ1-2; 8 nucleotides match TRBD1. V was pared by 9 bases and J by 0 bases, with 6 bases of the junction left unmatched. From germline, CDR1 is LNHDA and CDR2 SQIVND (reference sequence). The CDR3 sequence is 14 residues long. CDR3 sequence (DNA): TGTGCCAGCCGACTACAGGGGGCTAACTATGGCTACACCTTC. It yields the protein CASRLQGANYGYTF.

This clone ranks as large. The V and J genes are TRBV6-4 and TRBJ2-1, with 9 bases lining up with TRBD2. This CDR3 is 16 amino acids long. V shed 3 bases, J shed 7 bases, and the junction held 10 bases outside the gene matches. The germline gives CDR1 MRHNA, CDR2 SNTAGT. CDR3 nucleotides: TGTGCCAGCAGTGAAACCGCGGGGGGGCACAGTAATGAGCAGTTCTTC. Its protein product is CASSETAGGHSNEQFF.

This chain joins TRBV7-9 and TRBJ2-7; a weak D match, TRBD1 (6 bases). Trimming removed 0 bases at V and 2 bases at J, with 8 bases between. The CDR3 loop spans 14 amino acids. Germline values: CDR1 SEHNR, CDR2 FQNEAQ (reference sequence). As DNA, the CDR3 is TGTGCCAGCAGCTTAGCGGGACAACCCTACGAGCAGTACTTC. The encoded protein is CASSLAGQPYEQYF. Full variable domain (remainder filled in from reference TRBV7-9 and TRBJ2-7): DTGVSQNPRHKITKRGQNVTFRCDPISEHNRLYWYRQTLGQGPEFLTYFQNEAQLEKSRLLSDRFSAERPKGSFSTLEIQRTEQGDSAMYLCASSLAGQPYEQYFGPGTRLTVT.

In this sample, this clone turned up a few times. This chain uses TRBV5-6 with TRBJ2-7, with TRBD1 matching 11 bases. Germline V CDR1 and CDR2: SGHDT, YYEEEE. With 2 bases clipped from V and 5 bases from J, the junction kept 3 bases outside the gene matches. The CDR3 consists of 14 residues. In DNA, the CDR3 is TGTGCCAGCAGCTTTGGGACAGGGGGTGACGAGCAGTACTTC. Translated: CASSFGTGGDEQYF.

The gene calls are TRBV13 and TRBJ2-3, with D perhaps matching TRBD1 or TRBD2 (5 bases each). The CDR3 consists of 13 residues. From germline, CDR1 is PRHDT and CDR2 FYEKMQ (reference sequence). Deletions cut 8 bases from V and 6 bases from J, with 15 bases between. CDR3 amino acids: CASGPGTVDTQYF. The CDR3 DNA sequence: TGTGCCAGCGGACCGGGGACGGTGGATACGCAGTATTTT.

This chain uses TRBV30 with TRBJ1-2; no reliable D call. The CDR3 has 13 amino acids. V shed 0 bases and J shed 5 bases, with 10 bases lying between them. The germline CDR1 and CDR2 sequences are GTSNPN and SVGIG (reference sequence). The CDR3 sequence is CAWSVSQIYGYTF. Here the CDR3 DNA reads TGTGCCTGGAGTGTTTCCCAGATATATGGCTACACCTTC.

This clone has only a few counts. This chain connects TRBV7-2 to TRBJ2-1; D might be TRBD1 or TRBD2, each matching 5 bases. The CDR3 contains 14 residues. Between the trimmed V and J ends, which lost 4 bases and 3 bases, there was a span of 10 bases. CDR1 and CDR2 from the germline V gene are SGHTA and FQGNSA. For the CDR3, the DNA is TGTGCCAGCAGCTGGGGCCGGGACTACAATGAGCAGTTCTTC. Its translation: CASSWGRDYNEQFF.

This clone was recorded at least ten times. V usage is TRBV18 and J usage is TRBJ2-7; possibly TRBD1 for D (6 bases). CDR1 is KGHSH, CDR2 LQKENI, per germline. The V end lost 4 bases, the J end lost 2 bases, and 9 bases lay between the germline ends. The CDR3 sequence is 13 residues long. The CDR3 nucleotides read TGTGCCAGCTCACTGCGGACAGCCTACGAGCAGTACTTC. Its protein is CASSLRTAYEQYF.

This clone showed up just a few times. This chain links TRBV21-1 with TRBJ2-6. TRBV21-1 is a recognized pseudogene. The CDR3 runs to 13 residues. The CDR3 region is CASTPSGANVLTF. Written as DNA, the CDR3 is TGTGCCAGCACCCCCTCTGGGGCCAACGTCCTGACTTTC.

CDR3 loop: CASITRGQYNEQFF. As DNA, the CDR3 is TGTGCCTCCATTACCAGGGGGCAATACAATGAGCAGTTCTTC. The rearrangement links TRBV2 to TRBJ2-1; 8 positions match TRBD1. Trimming took 11 bases from V and 4 from J; bases not matched to a gene: 10. This CDR3 has 14 residues. CDR1 is SNHLY and CDR2 is FYNNEI in the germline V gene.

V usage is TRBV10-2 and J usage is TRBJ2-7, with TRBD1 matching 7 bases. The CDR3 sequence is 12 residues long. The V and J ends lost 10 bases and 3 bases, in that order; junction bases with no gene match: 6. Germline CDR1 and CDR2: WSHSY and SAAADI. CDR3 nucleotide sequence: TGCGCCACCCGGGACAGTTACTACGAGCAGTACTTC. Its translation is CATRDSYYEQYF.

The V and J genes are TRBV7-9 and TRBJ2-1, with TRBD2 identical over 14 bases. Per the germline V gene, CDR1 is SEHNR and CDR2 is FQNEAQ (reference sequence). The CDR3 extends over 19 amino acids. V was pared by 6 bases and J by 2 bases, with 12 bases of the junction left unmatched. DNA for the CDR3: TGTGCCAGCAGTTCTACAGGGACTAGCGGGGGTAATACCTACAATGAGCAGTTCTTC. As protein: CASSSTGTSGGNTYNEQFF.

A single count supports this clone. The junction departs from the called germline gene at one end, perhaps through a read error. The V call is TRBV7-3, the J call TRBJ2-1; TRBD2 might be the D (5 bases). CDR3 length equals 15 residues. Germline CDR1 is SGHTA and CDR2 is FQGTGA. DNA of the CDR3: TGTGCCAGCAGCCTCCGGTCGGGGTCTTACAATGAGCAGCTCTTC. This sequence encodes CASSLRSGSYNEQLF.